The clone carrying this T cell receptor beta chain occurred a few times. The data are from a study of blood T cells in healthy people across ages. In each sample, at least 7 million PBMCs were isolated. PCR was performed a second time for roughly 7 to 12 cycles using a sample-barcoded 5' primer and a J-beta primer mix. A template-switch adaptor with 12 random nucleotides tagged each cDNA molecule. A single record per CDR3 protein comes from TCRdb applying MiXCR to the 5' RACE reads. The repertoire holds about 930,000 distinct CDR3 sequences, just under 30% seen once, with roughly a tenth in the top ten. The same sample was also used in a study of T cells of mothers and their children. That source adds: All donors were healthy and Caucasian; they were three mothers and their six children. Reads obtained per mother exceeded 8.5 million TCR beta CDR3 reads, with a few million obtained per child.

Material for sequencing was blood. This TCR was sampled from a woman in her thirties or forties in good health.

The CDR3 reads CASSFGQVETQYF. The DNA of the CDR3 is TGTGCCAGCAGCTTCGGACAAGTAGAGACCCAGTACTTC. The rearrangement links TRBV7-2 to TRBJ2-5; a weak D match, TRBD1 (5 bases). The ends were cut back, 3 bases at V and 4 bases at J, with 9 bases in the middle. Germline-derived CDR1 and CDR2 are SGHTA and FQGNSA. The CDR3 sequence is 13 residues long.